This passage covers 25 T cell receptor beta chains from one sample sequenced in a study of shared clonotypes between healthy human individuals. TCRdb keeps only in-frame clones here, not all; method: immunoSEQ multiplex PCR. The data contain some 2.4 million clones, roughly 93% of them singletons. Specimen: naive CD4+ T cells from PBMCs. Indicated subset: CD45RA+ positively selected. The receptor set was obtained from a young man in good health. Some clones in this sample may be carry-over from other donors' samples.

The chain has TRBV5-1 and TRBJ1-1, with a weak D call TRBD1 (5 bases). The germline V gene encodes CDR1 SGHRS and CDR2 YFSETQ. The CDR3 extends over 15 amino acids. V lost 4 bases, J lost 4 bases, and 17 bases lay in between. This CDR3 reads CASSAFGGVGTEAFF. In nucleotides, the CDR3 is TGCGCCAGCAGCGCCTTTGGGGGAGTGGGCACTGAAGCTTTCTTT.

This clone was detected only once. The rearrangement uses TRBV11-2 and TRBJ2-3, with 8 bases matching TRBD2. CDR1 and CDR2 (germline): SGHAT, FQNNGV. J lost 2 bases, V lost 1 base, and 5 bases had no gene match. This CDR3 is 16 amino acids long. The CDR3, as DNA: TGTGCCAGCAGCTTAGCCCCTAGCGGGTACACAGATACGCAGTATTTT. Its translation is CASSLAPSGYTDTQYF.

This chain uses TRBV30 with TRBJ2-7, with D possibly being TRBD1 (6 bases). There are 11 residues in the CDR3. The germline V gene encodes CDR1 GTSNPN and CDR2 SVGIG (reference sequence). The V end lost 5 bases, the J end lost 3 bases, and 8 bases lay between the germline ends. The CDR3 region is CAWQGYYEQYF. The CDR3 DNA is TGTGCCTGGCAGGGGTACTACGAGCAGTACTTC.

A single count supports this clone. This rearrangement joins TRBV28 to TRBJ1-2; perhaps TRBD1 as D (6 bases). CDR1 and CDR2 (germline): MDHEN, SYDVKM. This CDR3 region has 14 residues. Trimming pared 9 bases from V and 4 bases from J, leaving 18 bases between. Written as DNA, the CDR3 is TGTGCCAGTAGGGGGGGGGCGCCGGGCTATGGCTACACCTTC. It encodes CASRGGAPGYGYTF.

The chain links TRBV27 to TRBJ2-3; D perhaps matches TRBD1 (6 bases). CDR3 length equals 15 residues. The V gene lost 5 bases and the J gene lost 7 bases, with 19 bases spanning the gap. Germline V gene data show CDR1 as MNHEY and CDR2 as SMNVEV (reference sequence). CDR3 amino acids: CASSVPGQKPHTQYF. The CDR3 nucleotides are TGTGCCAGCAGTGTACCGGGACAAAAGCCTCATACGCAGTATTTT.

The chain couples TRBV25-1 to TRBJ2-3, with a possible D match to TRBD1 (6 bases). Germline values: CDR1 MGHDK, CDR2 SYGVNS. This CDR3 has 14 amino acids. With 3 bases removed from V and 2 bases from J, the gap between germline ends came to 9 bases. CDR3 in DNA: TGTGCCAGCAGTGAGCGGACAGCCACAGATACGCAGTATTTT. It codes for CASSERTATDTQYF.

The V and J genes are TRBV6-1 and TRBJ1-5; no clear D gene. V was cut by 2 bases and J by 6 bases, with 8 bases left in between. The CDR3 sequence is 13 residues long. Germline CDR1 is MNHNS and CDR2 is SASEGT. CDR3 nucleotide sequence: TGTGCCAGCAGTGAAAGGCGGGCTCAGCCCCAGCATTTT. Amino acids: CASSERRAQPQHF.

This clone was picked up one time. This chain connects TRBV18 to TRBJ1-2; 8 bases are shared with TRBD1. Germline V gives CDR1 KGHSH, CDR2 LQKENI. V lost 6 bases, J lost 4 bases, and 7 bases stayed unmatched. The CDR3 runs to 14 residues. CDR3: CASSAQGAAYGYTF. DNA of the CDR3: TGTGCCAGCTCTGCCCAGGGGGCGGCCTATGGCTACACCTTC.

The rearrangement uses TRBV4-2 and TRBJ1-3, with a weak D call TRBD1 (5 bases). V lost 0 bases and J 2 bases, leaving 17 bases between the germline ends. Germline loops: CDR1 LGHNA, CDR2 YNFKEQ. The CDR3 has 18 residues. The CDR3 loop is CASSQDAFGAPAGNTIYF. The DNA for the CDR3 is TGTGCCAGCAGCCAAGATGCATTCGGGGCGCCAGCTGGAAACACCATATATTTT.

This rearrangement joins TRBV5-4 to TRBJ1-4, with TRBD1 matching 7 bases. The CDR3 is made up of 15 amino acids. V dropped 4 bases and J dropped 1; count of bases not matched to a gene: 4. CDR1 and CDR2 (germline): SGHNT, YYREEE (reference sequence). The CDR3 DNA is TGTGCCAGCAGCCTTCGACAGGGAACTAATGAAAAACTGTTTTTT. It yields the protein CASSLRQGTNEKLFF.

V gene TRBV30 combines with J gene TRBJ1-2; TRBD1 is a possible D gene (5 bases). Germline V gene data show CDR1 as GTSNPN and CDR2 as SVGIG (reference sequence). This CDR3 is built from 14 residues. With 2 bases removed from V and 1 base from J, the gap between germline ends came to 11 bases. The CDR3 loop reads CAWSFAGNNYGYTF. The CDR3 DNA is TGTGCCTGGAGTTTTGCAGGGAATAACTATGGCTACACCTTC.

V is TRBV19 and J is TRBJ1-5; 9 nucleotides line up with TRBD1. Per germline, CDR1 LNHDA and CDR2 SQIVND (reference sequence). The CDR3 runs 15 residues. V was pared by 2 bases and J by 5 bases, with 4 bases of the junction left unmatched. The chain's CDR3 is CASSIWGQGDQPQHF. The CDR3 DNA is TGTGCCAGTAGTATATGGGGACAGGGAGATCAGCCCCAGCATTTT. Full variable domain (outside the CDR3, taken from reference TRBV19 and TRBJ1-5): DGGITQSPKYLFRKEGQNVTLSCEQNLNHDAMYWYRQDPGQGLRLIYYSQIVNDFQKGDIAEGYSVSREKKESFPLTVTSAQKNPTAFYLCASSIWGQGDQPQHFGDGTRLSIL.

The chain employs TRBV19 and TRBJ2-3, with TRBD2 identical over 13 bases. The CDR3 is 16 amino acids. Germline V CDR1 and CDR2: LNHDA, SQIVND (reference sequence). V shed 1 base, J shed 5 bases, and the junction held 3 bases outside the gene matches. The CDR3 protein is CASSIGGLAGKDTQYF. The CDR3 DNA sequence: TGTGCCAGTAGTATAGGGGGACTAGCGGGAAAAGATACGCAGTATTTT.

The chain employs TRBV6-5 and TRBJ1-1; D not certain. Per the germline V gene, CDR1 is MNHEY and CDR2 is SVGAGI. Trimming left V 2 bases short and J 4 bases short, with 14 bases between. The CDR3 has 15 amino acids. CDR3: CASSYDTAAATEAFF. As DNA, the CDR3 is TGTGCCAGCAGTTACGACACGGCCGCAGCCACTGAAGCTTTCTTT.

V and J are TRBV28 and TRBJ2-7; 10 bases are shared with TRBD1. The CDR3 has 16 residues. The V and J ends lost 5 bases and 3 bases, in that order; junction bases with no gene match: 10. From germline, CDR1 is MDHEN and CDR2 SYDVKM. Written as DNA, the CDR3 is TGTGCCAGCAGTCCACGTACGACAGGGGGCCTCTACGAGCAGTACTTC. Translated: CASSPRTTGGLYEQYF.

Remarks on this clone: Other DNA sequences in this specimen translate into the identical CDR3. V usage is TRBV18 and J usage is TRBJ1-5; tentative D call: TRBD1 (5 bases). CDR3 length: 15 residues. V lost 2 bases, J lost 1 base, and 9 bases lay in between. The germline CDR1 and CDR2 sequences are KGHSH and LQKENI. The CDR3 DNA is TGTGCCAGCTCACCAGGGGGAACGAGCAATCAGCCCCAGCATTTT. It specifies CASSPGGTSNQPQHF.

The rearrangement joins TRBV5-6 to TRBJ1-1; unclear D gene. Germline values: CDR1 SGHDT, CDR2 YYEEEE. Between the trimmed V and J ends, which lost 1 base and 1 base, there was a span of 14 bases. This CDR3 is built from 16 residues. In DNA form, the CDR3 reads TGTGCCAGCAGCTTGAACGACCCTTGGGGGAACACTGAAGCTTTCTTT. Translation: CASSLNDPWGNTEAFF.

A remark on this clone: Other DNA sequences from this sample encode an identical CDR3 as well. The V gene is TRBV7-2, the J gene TRBJ2-7; D is uncertain. V was clipped by 0 bases and J by 2 bases, with 5 bases between them. The CDR3 has 13 residues. Germline V gene lookup returns CDR1 SGHTA and CDR2 FQGNSA. The CDR3 coding sequence is TGTGCCAGCAGCTTAGCAGGGCCCTACGAGCAGTACTTC. Residues: CASSLAGPYEQYF. The full variable domain, with the rest looked up from reference TRBV7-2 and TRBJ2-7, is GAGVSQSPSNKVTEKGKDVELRCDPISGHTALYWYRQSLGQGLEFLIYFQGNSAPDKSGLPSDRFSAERTGGSVSTLTIQRTQQEDSAVYLCASSLAGPYEQYFGPGTRLTVT.

This clone was detected a few times. The CDR3 DNA follows: TGTGCCAGCAGTGCCGGGACTAGCGGGAGGGGGGAGACCCAGTACTTC. Translating gives CASSAGTSGRGETQYF. The chain links TRBV25-1 to TRBJ2-5; TRBD2 aligns across 16 bases. The CDR3 is 16 amino acids. V gave up 4 bases and J gave up 5 bases; unmatched junction bases: 4. Germline-derived CDR1 and CDR2 are MGHDK and SYGVNS. Full variable domain (missing parts from reference TRBV25-1 and TRBJ2-5): EADIYQTPRYLVIGTGKKITLECSQTMGHDKMYWYQQDPGMELHLIHYSYGVNSTEKGDLSSESTVSRIRTEHFPLTLESARPSHTSQYLCASSAGTSGRGETQYFGPGTRLLVL.

The chain couples TRBV12-5 to TRBJ2-4, with D uncertain. The CDR3 length is 17 residues. Germline V gives CDR1 LGHNT, CDR2 FRNRAP. V lost 3 bases to trimming and J lost 5 bases, with 20 bases between them. The CDR3 is CASGFLLSRNAENIQYF. The CDR3 coding sequence is TGTGCTAGTGGTTTTTTGTTATCGCGTAACGCGGAAAACATTCAGTACTTC.

V and J are TRBV5-1 and TRBJ1-4; D is possibly TRBD1 (5 bases). The CDR3 contains 15 residues. V lost 3 bases and J lost 0, with 9 bases in between. CDR1 SGHRS and CDR2 YFSETQ come from the germline V gene. The CDR3 DNA sequence: TGCGCCAGCAGCTCTGGCAGGGCAACTAATGAAAAACTGTTTTTT. Translating it yields CASSSGRATNEKLFF.

This clone was seen only once. CDR3: CASSFSPADEQFF. Written as DNA, the CDR3 is TGTGCCAGCAGCTTTTCCCCTGCGGACGAGCAGTTCTTC. The V and J genes are TRBV11-2 and TRBJ2-1; D not certain. V was trimmed by 3 bases and J by 10 bases, leaving 13 bases between them. The CDR3 loop spans 13 amino acids. Germline V gene data show CDR1 as SGHAT and CDR2 as FQNNGV.

This clone was recorded a few times. In DNA, the CDR3 is TGCGCCAGCAGCATATGGGGTCAGCCCCAGCATTTT. Translation: CASSIWGQPQHF. The V call is TRBV5-1, the J call TRBJ1-5; D gene ambiguous. CDR1 and CDR2 from the germline V gene are SGHRS and YFSETQ. The ends were cut back, 4 bases at V and 6 bases at J, with 8 bases in the middle. CDR3 length: 12 residues.

The chain recombines TRBV5-1 with TRBJ2-1; the D call may be TRBD1 or TRBD2 (5 bases each). The CDR3 loop spans 14 amino acids. In germline, CDR1 is SGHRS, CDR2 YFSETQ. V was trimmed by 4 bases and J by 5 bases, leaving 13 bases between them. The CDR3 loop is CASSLGELNNEQFF. In DNA form, the CDR3 reads TGCGCCAGCAGCCTAGGGGAGCTAAACAATGAGCAGTTCTTC. Looking up the rest from reference TRBV5-1 and TRBJ2-1 gives the full variable domain: KAGVTQTPRYLIKTRGQQVTLSCSPISGHRSVSWYQQTPGQGLQFLFEYFSETQRNKGNFPGRFSGRQFSNSRSEMNVSTLELGDSALYLCASSLGELNNEQFFGPGTRLTVL.

This chain uses TRBV25-1 with TRBJ2-1; the match to TRBD2 covers 9 bases. Germline values: CDR1 MGHDK, CDR2 SYGVNS. The CDR3 runs 14 residues. V shed 3 bases and J 15 bases; nucleotides not matched to a gene: 12. The CDR3 sequence is CASSDVAGAHFPFF. The CDR3 DNA sequence: TGTGCCAGCAGTGATGTAGCGGGAGCTCATTTCCCGTTCTTC.